What follows are 21 T cell receptor beta chains derived from one specimen sequenced in a study of lymphopenia after photon versus proton radiotherapy. Profiled with immunoSEQ multiplex PCR; TCRdb holds only in-frame clones, not every one. The sample consists of 160,000 or so clones, about nine tenths of them appearing once. The sample here was peripheral blood, taken from a patient treated with photon-based radiotherapy. The receptors stem from a man aged 50-60 years with gastric cancer.

V gene TRBV6-6 combines with J gene TRBJ2-7, with TRBD2 matching over 12 bases. Looked up from germline, CDR1 is MNHNY and CDR2 is SVGAGI (reference sequence). J lost 5 bases, V lost 5 bases, and 1 base had no gene match. This CDR3 region has 13 residues. The CDR3 sequence: CASSGLAGHEQYF. CDR3 DNA sequence: TGTGCCAGCAGTGGACTAGCGGGACACGAGCAGTACTTC.

The rearrangement uses TRBV11-2 and TRBJ1-2; a possible D gene is TRBD1 (6 bases). The CDR3 is 16 amino acids. Trimming removed 1 base from V and 5 bases from J, with 17 bases in between. Germline V gene data show CDR1 as SGHAT and CDR2 as FQNNGV. The CDR3 nucleotides are TGTGCCAGCAGCTTAGTAGGCGGGGGCGGAGGATATGGCTACACCTTC. Its protein product is CASSLVGGGGGYGYTF.

V and J are TRBV27 and TRBJ2-1; the match to TRBD2 covers 9 bases. CDR3 length: 16 residues. Germline loops: CDR1 MNHEY, CDR2 SMNVEV (reference sequence). V was clipped by 4 bases and J by 7 bases; unmatched bases: 11. The CDR3 is CASSSRGSGRRNEQFF. Here the CDR3 DNA reads TGTGCCAGCAGTTCCCGAGGAAGCGGGAGGAGGAATGAGCAGTTCTTC.

The chain links TRBV27 to TRBJ1-2; unclear D gene. Germline assignment: CDR1 MNHEY and CDR2 SMNVEV (reference sequence). V was pared by 7 bases and J by 4 bases, with 4 bases between. The CDR3 is made up of 10 amino acids. The CDR3: CASTFYGYTF. As DNA, the CDR3 is TGTGCCAGCACTTTCTATGGCTACACCTTC.

The CDR3 nucleotides read TGTGCCAGTAGTATAGAGCTGCGGCCTGAGCAGTTCTTC. This gives the protein CASSIELRPEQFF. This rearrangement joins TRBV19 to TRBJ2-1; the D is unclear. CDR1 is LNHDA and CDR2 is SQIVND in the germline V gene (reference sequence). Trimming took off 0 bases at V and 9 bases at J, with 9 bases between the two ends. The CDR3 has 13 residues.

The chain combines TRBV6-1 with TRBJ2-7; 10 positions match TRBD2. After removal of 0 bases from V and 4 bases from J, the junction contained 3 bases not matched to a gene. The CDR3 loop spans 15 amino acids. Germline V gene data show CDR1 as MNHNS and CDR2 as SASEGT. The CDR3 DNA sequence: TGTGCCAGCAGTGAAGCGGGGACTAGCGCATACGAGCAGTACTTC. This gives the protein CASSEAGTSAYEQYF.

The chain employs TRBV27 and TRBJ2-1; 7 bases fit TRBD1. This CDR3 contains 17 residues. The ends lost 2 bases at V and 2 bases at J; junction bases unmatched: 9. Germline CDR1 is MNHEY and CDR2 is SMNVEV (reference sequence). The CDR3: CASSLATTGAAYNEQFF. DNA for the CDR3: TGTGCCAGCAGTTTAGCGACCACAGGGGCAGCCTACAATGAGCAGTTCTTC.

The rearrangement uses TRBV6-5 and TRBJ2-3, with D tentatively TRBD2 (6 bases). Germline CDR1 MNHEY, CDR2 SVGAGI. Trimming cost V 7 bases and J 5 bases, with 16 bases left between them. This CDR3 has 14 amino acids. CDR3 loop: CASNDRDFGDTQYF. The CDR3 DNA follows: TGTGCCAGCAACGACCGGGACTTCGGAGATACGCAGTATTTT.

The chain carries TRBV7-2 and TRBJ2-7; D is unclear. Germline CDR1 SGHTA, CDR2 FQGNSA. This CDR3 is 12 amino acids long. V lost 2 bases and J lost 3, with 5 bases in between. The CDR3 protein is CASSLQGYEQYF. The CDR3 coding sequence is TGTGCCAGCAGCTTACAAGGCTACGAGCAGTACTTC.

The chain joins TRBV19 to TRBJ2-3, with a possible D match to TRBD2 (6 bases). Trimming removed 1 base at V and 6 bases at J, with 11 bases between. Germline CDR1 LNHDA, CDR2 SQIVND (reference sequence). The CDR3 has 14 amino acids. The CDR3 DNA reads TGTGCCAGTAGTATAGGACTAGAAGCTGATACGCAGTATTTT. As protein: CASSIGLEADTQYF. Drawing the rest from reference TRBV19 and TRBJ2-3, the complete variable domain is DGGITQSPKYLFRKEGQNVTLSCEQNLNHDAMYWYRQDPGQGLRLIYYSQIVNDFQKGDIAEGYSVSREKKESFPLTVTSAQKNPTAFYLCASSIGLEADTQYFGPGTRLTVL.

The chain is built from TRBV7-2 and TRBJ1-1; D remains ambiguous. Trimming removed 1 base at V and 1 base at J, with 4 bases between. The CDR3 has 13 residues. From germline, CDR1 is SGHTA and CDR2 FQGNSA. The DNA for the CDR3 is TGTGCCAGCAGCTTAGGAGCGAACACTGAAGCTTTCTTT. The encoded protein is CASSLGANTEAFF.

V gene TRBV6-6 combines with J gene TRBJ2-7; D uncertain. CDR3 size: 16 residues. Deletions cut 4 bases from V and 0 bases from J, with 16 bases between. Germline V gene data show CDR1 as MNHNY and CDR2 as SVGAGI (reference sequence). The CDR3 DNA follows: TGTGCCAGCAGTTCTCCTAACGCCGATAGCTCCTACGAGCAGTACTTC. Encoded protein: CASSSPNADSSYEQYF.

For the CDR3, the DNA is TGCGCCAGCAGCTTGGAAGGTAGCGGGAGCAGCGAGCAGTTCTTC. This gives the protein CASSLEGSGSSEQFF. This chain links TRBV5-1 with TRBJ2-1; TRBD2 aligns across 9 bases. Unmatched junction bases numbered 8, after V lost 0 bases and J lost 10 bases. CDR1 and CDR2 from the germline V gene are SGHRS and YFSETQ. The CDR3 sequence is 15 residues long.

The chain links TRBV4-1 to TRBJ2-5, with unresolved D. V gave up 1 base and J gave up 5 bases, with 11 bases separating them. The CDR3 sequence is 14 residues long. Germline loops: CDR1 MGHRA, CDR2 YSYEKL. The CDR3 here is CASSQGQTGETQYF. The CDR3 region has the DNA TGCGCCAGCAGCCAAGGGCAGACGGGCGAGACCCAGTACTTC.

This rearrangement joins TRBV5-4 to TRBJ1-1; a weak D match, TRBD1 (6 bases). From germline, CDR1 is SGHNT and CDR2 YYREEE (reference sequence). Trimming took 4 bases from V and 1 from J, leaving 14 bases between them. The CDR3 length is 15 residues. CDR3 region: CASSPGQKKNTEAFF. The DNA of the CDR3 is TGTGCCAGCAGCCCTGGACAGAAGAAGAACACTGAAGCTTTCTTT.

The table lists this clone with a count of one. This rearrangement joins TRBV29-1 to TRBJ2-5; 8 bases match TRBD1. The CDR3 has 12 residues. V lost 7 bases and J lost 2; bases outside the gene matches: 3. Germline V lookup: CDR1 SQVTM, CDR2 ANQGSEA. The CDR3 DNA is TGCAGCGCCGGGGACAGGCAAGAGACCCAGTACTTC. Translating gives CSAGDRQETQYF.

This clone has just a few counts. The chain recombines TRBV9 with TRBJ1-1; a possible D gene is TRBD1 (5 bases). Germline loops: CDR1 SGDLS, CDR2 YYNGEE. V gave up 4 bases and J gave up 6 bases, with 19 bases separating them. The CDR3 length is 15 residues. CDR3 in DNA: TGTGCCAGCAGCCCAGAAGGTTTTAAGGGACCTGAAGCTTTCTTT. It specifies CASSPEGFKGPEAFF.

The chain combines TRBV18 with TRBJ2-5; possible D gene TRBD1, 5 bases. Trimming removed 2 bases at V and 0 bases at J, with 7 bases between. This CDR3 spans 14 amino acids. Germline CDR1 KGHSH, CDR2 LQKENI. CDR3 nucleotide sequence: TGTGCCAGCTCACCAATCAGGGACCAAGAGACCCAGTACTTC. Translating gives CASSPIRDQETQYF. The variable domain in full, with the rest retrieved from reference TRBV18 and TRBJ2-5, is NAGVMQNPRHLVRRRGQEARLRCSPMKGHSHVYWYRQLPEEGLKFMVYLQKENIIDESGMPKERFSAEFPKEGPSILRIQQVVRGDSAAYFCASSPIRDQETQYFGPGTRLLVL.

The chain joins TRBV7-2 to TRBJ2-7; no clear D gene. Looked up from germline, CDR1 is SGHTA and CDR2 is FQGNSA. The germline V and J ends were trimmed by 5 bases and 4 bases, with 6 bases remaining between them. There are 11 residues in the CDR3. The DNA of the CDR3 is TGTGCCAGCAGCGACCGTTACGAGCAGTACTTC. Protein: CASSDRYEQYF.

This chain links TRBV6-1 with TRBJ2-4, with 8 bases fitting TRBD1. This CDR3 spans 15 amino acids. Germline V CDR1 and CDR2: MNHNS, SASEGT. V shed 5 bases, J shed 8 bases, and the junction held 11 bases outside the gene matches. The chain's CDR3 is CASSLGPGGADIQYF. The CDR3 region has the DNA TGTGCCAGCAGTTTGGGGCCAGGGGGCGCAGACATTCAGTACTTC.

This chain connects TRBV30 to TRBJ2-7; D is unclear. Trimming removed 2 bases from V and 5 bases from J, with 7 bases in between. The CDR3 has 11 residues. In germline, CDR1 is GTSNPN, CDR2 SVGIG (reference sequence). The CDR3 sequence: CAWSRTDEQYF. The CDR3 nucleotides read TGTGCCTGGAGTCGGACGGACGAGCAGTACTTC.